The T cell receptor (beta chain) under discussion was sequenced for a study of CD4 T cells in relation to SARS-CoV-2 and coronaviruses. About the study: ViraFEST: roughly 10-day antigen culture of PBMCs, then TCR beta CDR3 sequencing. Shared crossreactive spike epitopes were mapped to their HLA restriction.

General study points: This crossreactivity analysis covered spike protein alone, no other viral proteins.

The unexposed donors gave CD4+ T cells in about 2010-2019, prior to COVID-19. CD4+ T cells were isolated from the cells after about 11 days of culture. As cell numbers allowed, unexposed-donor CD4+ T cells faced SARS-CoV-2 S/N and four cold-coronavirus spikes. Comment on this clone: Its antigen is not identified.

The CDR3 is made up of 15 amino acids. Generated by immunoSEQ multiplex PCR, the TCRdb table keeps only in-frame clones and is missing some. Among 20,000 to 25,000 clones listed, under 85% were seen once. V is TRBV1 and J is TRBJ2-1; TRBD2 was called by the table and not checked on the DNA. TRBV1 is a known pseudogene. The receptor was derived from a human donor in good health. Sequencing input: CD4+ T cells from PBMCs, cultured in vitro. CDR3 protein: CTSSPAKTSRDEQFF. DNA for the CDR3: TGCACCAGCAGCCCCGCGAAGACTAGCCGGGATGAGCAGTTCTTC.